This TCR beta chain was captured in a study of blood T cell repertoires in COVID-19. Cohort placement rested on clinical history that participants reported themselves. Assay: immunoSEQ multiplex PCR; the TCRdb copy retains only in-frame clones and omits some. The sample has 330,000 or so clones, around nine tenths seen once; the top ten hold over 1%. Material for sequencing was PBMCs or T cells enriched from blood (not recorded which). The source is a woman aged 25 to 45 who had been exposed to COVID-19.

CDR3 region: CAWRGTDYNSPLHF. CDR3 in DNA: TGTGCCTGGAGAGGTACAGACTATAATTCACCCCTCCACTTT. This chain connects TRBV30 to TRBJ1-6; D not resolved. The CDR3 covers 14 residues. V lost 3 bases, J lost 3 bases, and 9 bases lay in between. Germline-derived CDR1 and CDR2 are GTSNPN and SVGIG (reference sequence).